This TCR beta chain originates from a study of shared clonotypes between healthy human individuals. Genomic DNA belonging to each subset was distributed in equal measure over several immunoSEQ plates. Authors' data handling: Owing to the provision of junction-only sequences devoid of quality scores by immunoSEQ, filtering differed. Sequencing used immunoSEQ multiplex PCR; TCRdb keeps in-frame clones, though not all of them. Clonal size and the V and J genes are those of that table, whereas D and trimming came from the DNA. The top ten hold 0.3% to 0.45% of the sample, which has roughly 2,300,000 clones, 85% to 95% seen once. Material for sequencing was naive CD4+ T cells from PBMCs. Regarding subset: CD45RA+ positively selected. The sequence was collected from a man aged 18 to 30 in good health. Some clones in this sample may be carry-over from other donors' samples.

The CDR3 DNA reads TGTGCCAGCAAGTGGACACCAGGTGGGGAGACCCAGTACTTC. Its translation: CASKWTPGGETQYF. The chain recombines TRBV2 with TRBJ2-5; perhaps TRBD1 as D (5 bases). The CDR3 has 14 residues. V gave up 7 bases and J gave up 5 bases, with 17 bases separating them. Germline CDR1 SNHLY, CDR2 FYNNEI.